This T cell receptor beta chain was sequenced during a study of blood T cell repertoires in COVID-19. The germline gives CDR1 SNHLY, CDR2 FYNNEI. Trimming stripped 5 bases from V and 9 bases from J, with 10 bases between. The CDR3 extends over 11 amino acids. Measured with immunoSEQ multiplex PCR; TCRdb has only the in-frame clones, and not every one. The repertoire consists of some 230,000 clones, with 65% to 90% occurring once and the leading ten covering just under 7.5%. The chain employs TRBV2 and TRBJ1-1; tentatively, D is TRBD1 (6 bases). The source material was peripheral blood. The receptor comes from a woman aged 45-60 years with acute or convalescent COVID-19. CDR3 coding DNA: TGTGCCAGCAGTTTAACAGGGAAAGCTTTCTTT. This translates into CASSLTGKAFF. The full variable domain, with the rest looked up from reference TRBV2 and TRBJ1-1, is EPEVTQTPSHQVTQMGQEVILRCVPISNHLYFYWYRQILGQKVEFLVSFYNNEISEKSEIFDDQFSVERPDGSNFTLKIRSTKLEDSAMYFCASSLTGKAFFGQGTRLTVV.